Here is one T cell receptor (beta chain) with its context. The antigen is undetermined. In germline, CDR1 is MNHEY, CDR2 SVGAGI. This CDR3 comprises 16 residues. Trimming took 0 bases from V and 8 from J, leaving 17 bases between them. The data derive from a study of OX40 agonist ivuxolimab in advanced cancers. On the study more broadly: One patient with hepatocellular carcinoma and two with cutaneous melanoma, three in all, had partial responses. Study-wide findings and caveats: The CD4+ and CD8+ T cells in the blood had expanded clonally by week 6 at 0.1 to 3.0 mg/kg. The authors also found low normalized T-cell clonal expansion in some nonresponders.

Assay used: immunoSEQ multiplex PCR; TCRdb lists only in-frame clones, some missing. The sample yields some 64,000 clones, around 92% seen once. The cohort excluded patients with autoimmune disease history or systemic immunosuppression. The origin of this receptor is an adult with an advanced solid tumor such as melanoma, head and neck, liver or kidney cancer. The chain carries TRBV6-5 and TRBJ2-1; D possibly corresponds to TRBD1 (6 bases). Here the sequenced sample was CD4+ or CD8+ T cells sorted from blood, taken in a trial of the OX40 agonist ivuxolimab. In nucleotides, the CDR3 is TGTGCCAGCAGTTACTCGACAGGCTCCCGAGGGTATGAGCAGTTCTTC. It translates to CASSYSTGSRGYEQFF.